These T cell receptor beta chains were read from a single sample in a study of CD8+CD57+ T cells in acquired aplastic anemia. MiXCR, applied by TCRdb to the reads, yields one record per CDR3 protein. The table records roughly 500,000 distinct CDR3 sequences, approximately 33% of them present only once. Sequencing was carried out using sorted CD4+, CD8+, or CD8+CD57+ T cells (not recorded which) from PBMCs. The receptors originated from a human donor with aplastic anemia. Both conserved end residues are part of each CDR3. The D gene is left open where the match is weak. Size values are once, few and many counts, or a class for expanded clones, and some rows have none.

clone_size,v_call,j_call,d_call,cdr3_aa,cdr3_nt
many,TRBV2,TRBJ2-2,-,CASSEHPTGELFF,TGTGCCAGCAGTGAACATCCCACCGGGGAGCTGTTTTTT
many,TRBV9,TRBJ1-1,-,CASSAAMNTEAFF,TGCGCCAGCAGTGCGGCCATGAACACTGAAGCTTTCTTT
few,TRBV11-2,TRBJ1-1,TRBD1,CASRLQGARTEAFF,TGTGCCAGCAGGTTACAGGGGGCGAGGACTGAAGCTTTCTTT
many,TRBV15,TRBJ2-3,-,CATSPTRERTDTQYF,TGTGCCACCAGCCCCACGAGGGAGCGCACAGATACGCAGTATTTT
-,TRBV6-2/TRBV6-3,TRBJ1-3,-,CASSYGGPGNTIYF,TGTGCCAGCAGTTATGGCGGGCCTGGAAACACCATATATTTT
many,TRBV7-3,TRBJ2-5,-,CASSLSSSGTQYF,TGTGCCAGCAGCTTATCTAGCTCGGGGACCCAGTACTTC
-,TRBV20-1,TRBJ2-3,-,CSATPPVQSSTDTQYF,TGCAGTGCTACCCCCCCCGTACAATCTAGCACAGATACGCAGTATTTT
-,TRBV5-6,TRBJ1-1,-,CASSSGQRRMNTEAFF,TGTGCCAGCAGCTCGGGTCAACGCCGGATGAACACTGAAGCTTTCTTT
many,TRBV15,TRBJ2-3,-,CATSRDHSDTQYF,TGTGCCACCAGCAGAGATCATTCAGATACGCAGTATTTT
-,TRBV28,TRBJ1-1,-,CASRQGGGPQAFF,TGTGCCAGCAGGCAAGGTGGCGGTCCCCAAGCTTTCTTT
many,TRBV15,TRBJ1-6,TRBD1,CATSRRGQGDSPLHF,TGTGCCACCAGCAGACGCGGACAGGGAGATTCACCCCTCCACTTT
many,TRBV19,TRBJ1-1,TRBD1,CASSRTGGNTEAFF,TGTGCCAGTAGTAGAACAGGGGGAAACACTGAAGCTTTCTTT
-,TRBV4-1,TRBJ1-3,-,CASSQGRQSSGNTIYF,TGCGCCAGCAGCCAAGGGAGACAGAGCTCTGGAAACACCATATATTTT
-,TRBV6-5,TRBJ2-6,-,CASRKATGANVLTF,TGTGCCAGCAGAAAGGCCACCGGGGCCAACGTCCTGACTTTC
many,TRBV2,TRBJ1-5,TRBD1,CASSPDRVGGQPQHF,TGTGCCAGCAGTCCCGACAGGGTTGGTGGTCAGCCCCAGCATTTT
-,TRBV10-1,TRBJ1-2,-,CASSQGWGYGYTF,TGTGCCAGCAGCCAAGGGTGGGGCTATGGCTACACCTTC
-,TRBV7-2,TRBJ1-2,-,CASSPRQDGYTF,TGTGCCAGCAGCCCCAGACAGGATGGCTACACCTTC
-,TRBV12-3/TRBV12-4,TRBJ2-1,TRBD1,CASSPTGREQFF,TGTGCCAGCAGCCCGACAGGGCGCGAGCAGTTCTTC
-,TRBV12-3/TRBV12-4,TRBJ2-1,TRBD2,CASSLKGTSNEQFF,TGTGCCAGCAGTTTGAAGGGGACTAGCAATGAGCAGTTCTTC
few,TRBV10-2,TRBJ2-7,TRBD2,CASRGLAVYEQYF,TGCGCCAGCAGGGGACTAGCGGTTTACGAGCAGTACTTC
few,TRBV5-4,TRBJ2-7,-,CASSQGRGNEQYF,TGTGCCAGCAGTCAAGGTCGGGGGAACGAGCAGTACTTC
-,TRBV25-1,TRBJ2-7,TRBD1,CASSYVPRGQAYEQYF,TGTGCCAGCAGCTATGTCCCTAGGGGACAGGCCTACGAGCAGTACTTC
-,TRBV13,TRBJ1-2,-,CASSLGWQGRNYGYTF,TGTGCCAGCAGCTTAGGCTGGCAGGGGCGAAACTATGGCTACACCTTC
few,TRBV20-1,TRBJ1-1,TRBD1,CSASPGGTEAFF,TGCAGTGCTAGTCCAGGGGGAACTGAAGCTTTCTTT
many,TRBV6-1,TRBJ1-2,-,CASSVSEYGYTF,TGTGCCAGCAGTGTCTCCGAGTATGGCTACACCTTC
many,TRBV15,TRBJ2-5,-,CATSNGVIETQYF,TGTGCCACCAGTAACGGAGTTATAGAGACCCAGTACTTC
-,TRBV13,TRBJ1-1,-,CASSRYSNTEAFF,TGTGCCAGCAGCCGCTACAGCAACACTGAAGCTTTCTTT
many,TRBV25-1,TRBJ1-1,-,CASSEYGAGPGVEAFF,TGTGCCAGCAGTGAATATGGAGCAGGCCCGGGGGTTGAAGCTTTCTTT
few,TRBV6-2/TRBV6-3,TRBJ1-5,-,CASSYPTGPSNQPQHF,TGTGCCAGCAGTTACCCGACAGGACCGAGCAATCAGCCCCAGCATTTT
-,TRBV18,TRBJ1-5,-,CASSLRRLGNQPQHF,TGTGCCAGCTCGTTGAGGAGACTGGGCAATCAGCCCCAGCATTTT
few,TRBV4-2,TRBJ1-1,TRBD1,CASSLTPGTDYNTEAFF,TGTGCCAGCAGCCTTACTCCCGGGACAGACTACAACACTGAAGCTTTCTTT